These 2 T cell receptor beta chains originate from one sample sequenced in a study of blood T cell repertoires in COVID-19. Here immunoSEQ multiplex PCR was the method, and the copy in TCRdb shows in-frame clones only, minus some. The table lists approximately 220,000 clones, about four fifths of them singletons. Sequencing was done on a sample of PBMCs or T cells enriched from blood (not recorded which). These receptors originate from a woman aged 40-49 years with acute COVID-19.

This chain connects TRBV6-5 to TRBJ2-3; 8 nucleotides line up with TRBD1. J gave up 4 bases and V 6 bases, and 3 bases lay outside the gene matches. CDR1 is MNHEY, CDR2 SVGAGI, per germline. CDR3 length: 13 residues. The CDR3 loop reads CASRDRGPDTQYF. In DNA, the CDR3 is TGTGCCAGCAGAGACAGGGGTCCAGATACGCAGTATTTT.

The CDR3 region is CASISSYNEQFF. CDR3 in DNA: TGCGCCAGCATCAGCTCCTACAATGAGCAGTTCTTC. The V gene is TRBV23-1, the J gene TRBJ2-1; D gene unclear. TRBV23-1 has ORF status, its function being uncertain. The CDR3 contains 12 residues. V was shortened by 7 bases and J by 0 bases, with 4 bases between the two germline ends.